This is a list of T cell receptor beta chains from one sample in a study of shared clonotypes between healthy human individuals. Produced via immunoSEQ multiplex PCR; TCRdb's table is partial and in-frame only. Of about 2,200,000 clones in the sample, approximately 94% were seen once. Specimen: naive CD8+ T cells from PBMCs. Receptors originate from a man aged 18 to 35 in good health. Some clones in this sample may be carry-over from other donors' samples. Both conserved end residues are part of each CDR3. The D gene is left open where the match is weak.

J | V | D | DNA | CDR3
TRBJ1-1 | TRBV7-9 | - | TGTGCCAGCAGTCCTGGACAGAATCCCACTGAAGCTTTCTTT | CASSPGQNPTEAFF
TRBJ2-1 | TRBV15 | - | TGTGCCACCAGCAGAGAATCCGTCAGGGACAATGAGCAGTTCTTC | CATSRESVRDNEQFF
TRBJ2-3 | TRBV9 | - | TGTGCCAGCAGCGTAGCTAGCAGGGGCACAGATACGCAGTATTTT | CASSVASRGTDTQYF
TRBJ1-5 | TRBV25-1 | - | TGTGCCAGCAGTTCCAATAGCAATCAGCCCCAGCATTTT | CASSSNSNQPQHF
TRBJ2-7 | TRBV14 | - | TGTGCCAGCAGCCAAGTGGGCGTGGGAAGGGCAGAGCAGTACTTC | CASSQVGVGRAEQYF
TRBJ2-3 | TRBV4-2 | - | TGTGCCAGCAGCCCCCACGGCGGTGCTAGCACAGATACGCAGTATTTT | CASSPHGGASTDTQYF
TRBJ2-7 | TRBV11-3 | - | TGTGCCAGCAGCTTAGACCGAGGGGCGGACTACGAGCAGTACTTC | CASSLDRGADYEQYF
TRBJ2-7 | TRBV6-5 | - | TGTGCCAGCAGTTACTATCCTGGATCCTACGAGCAGTACTTC | CASSYYPGSYEQYF
TRBJ2-5 | TRBV7-2 | TRBD2 | TGTGCCAGCAGCTTGGGGACTACCTCACAAGAGACCCAGTACTTC | CASSLGTTSQETQYF
TRBJ1-3 | TRBV27 | TRBD1 | TGTGCCAGCAGTCAGGGGACAGGGACAGGAAACACCATATATTTT | CASSQGTGTGNTIYF
TRBJ2-7 | TRBV19 | - | TGTGCCAGTAGTCTATCCCACGCCTGGGGCCACTACGAGCAGTACTTC | CASSLSHAWGHYEQYF
TRBJ2-1 | TRBV7-2 | - | TGTGCCAGCAGCACCCTAGCGTTCAATGAGCAGTTCTTC | CASSTLAFNEQFF
TRBJ2-1 | TRBV4-1 | - | TGCGCCAGCAGCCAACCCAAGTCAAGTCCGGATGAGCAGTTCTTC | CASSQPKSSPDEQFF
TRBJ1-5 | TRBV4-1 | - | TGCGCCAGCAGCCAAGGGGGTAGCAATCAGCCCCAGCATTTT | CASSQGGSNQPQHF
TRBJ1-1 | TRBV11-2 | TRBD1 | TGTGCCAGCAGGCAGGGGGCAAGGACGGACACTGAAGCTTTCTTT | CASRQGARTDTEAFF
TRBJ2-7 | TRBV6-6 | - | TGTGCCAGCAGTTACTCGCCCGGAGACTACGAGCAGTACTTC | CASSYSPGDYEQYF
TRBJ2-2 | TRBV7-2 | - | TGTGCCAGCAGCTTAATAGGGTCGAACACCGGGGAGCTGTTTTTT | CASSLIGSNTGELFF
TRBJ2-5 | TRBV7-8 | - | TGTGCCAGCAGCCGGCCTAGGGAGACCCAGTACTTC | CASSRPRETQYF
TRBJ1-2 | TRBV15 | TRBD1 | TGTGCCACCAGCAGAGATCCCGGGACAGTCTATGGCTACACCTTC | CATSRDPGTVYGYTF
TRBJ2-1 | TRBV5-5 | - | TGTGCCAGCAGCTTGTTGCGGACACCCTACAATGAGCAGTTCTTC | CASSLLRTPYNEQFF
TRBJ2-7 | TRBV4-3 | - | TGCGCCAGCAGCCCTCGGGACGGATCCTACGAGCAGTACTTC | CASSPRDGSYEQYF
TRBJ1-2 | TRBV2 | TRBD1 | TGTGCCAGCAGTGAAACGGGGACAGGGGGCGGAGGTAACTATGGCTACACCTTC | CASSETGTGGGGNYGYTF
TRBJ2-7 | TRBV5-6 | TRBD2 | TGTGCCAGCAGCGTAACTAGCGGGAGGTTCTCCTACGAGCAGTACTTC | CASSVTSGRFSYEQYF
TRBJ1-1 | TRBV9 | - | TGTGCCAGCAGCGAGGGTCGTAGCACTGAAGCTTTCTTT | CASSEGRSTEAFF
TRBJ1-1 | TRBV27 | - | TGTGCCAGCTGCAAAGGTAACCCCACCTACAACACTGAAGCTTTCTTT | CASCKGNPTYNTEAFF
TRBJ2-5 | TRBV7-9 | - | TGTGCCAGCAGCTCATATTCGGGGCAGGGTATACGGACCCAGTACTTC | CASSSYSGQGIRTQYF
TRBJ2-1 | TRBV19 | - | TGTGCCAGTAGTATAGATCGGGCTACTGCTAGTTACAATGAGCAGTTCTTC | CASSIDRATASYNEQFF
TRBJ1-1 | TRBV5-1 | - | TGCGCCAGCAGCCGAGAAGACAGGACATTT | CASSREDRTF
TRBJ1-5 | TRBV27 | - | TGTGCCAGCAGTTTGATGGGGGGCAATCAGCCCCAGCATTTT | CASSLMGGNQPQHF
TRBJ2-7 | TRBV11-2 | TRBD2 | TGTGCCAGCAGCTTAGGACTAGCGGGGGGCTACGAGCAGTACTTC | CASSLGLAGGYEQYF
TRBJ2-1 | TRBV9 | - | TGTGCCAGCAGCGGCACCTACAATGAGCAGTTCTTC | CASSGTYNEQFF